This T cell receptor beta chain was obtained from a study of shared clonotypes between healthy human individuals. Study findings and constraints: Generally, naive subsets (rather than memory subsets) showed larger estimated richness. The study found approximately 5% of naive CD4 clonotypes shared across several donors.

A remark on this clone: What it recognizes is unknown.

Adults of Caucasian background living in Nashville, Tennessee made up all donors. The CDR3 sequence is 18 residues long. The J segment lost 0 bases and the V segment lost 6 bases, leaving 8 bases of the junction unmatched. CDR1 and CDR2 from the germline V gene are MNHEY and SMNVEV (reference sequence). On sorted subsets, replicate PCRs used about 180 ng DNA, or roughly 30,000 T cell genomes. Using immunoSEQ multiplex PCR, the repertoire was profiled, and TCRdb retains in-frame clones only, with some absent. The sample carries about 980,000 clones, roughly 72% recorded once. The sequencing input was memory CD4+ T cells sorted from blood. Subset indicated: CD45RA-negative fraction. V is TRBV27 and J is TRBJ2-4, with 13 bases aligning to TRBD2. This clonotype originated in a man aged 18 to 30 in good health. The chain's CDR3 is CASRPTSGRARAKNIQYF. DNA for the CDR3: TGTGCCAGCAGACCTACTAGCGGGAGGGCCCGAGCCAAAAACATTCAGTACTTC.